The 27 T cell receptor beta chains in this list originate from one sample, sequenced in a study of cytomegalovirus exposure and HLA in healthy donors. Measured with immunoSEQ multiplex PCR; TCRdb has only the in-frame clones, and not every one. This table holds some 270,000 clones, 80% to 90% found once. The sample taken for sequencing was PBMCs. All receptors come from a young woman in good health and CMV-seronegative.

This chain uses TRBV14 with TRBJ2-4, with D perhaps TRBD1 (5 bases). V shed 3 bases and J shed 0 bases, with 12 bases lying between them. In germline, CDR1 is SGHDN, CDR2 FVKESK. The CDR3 totals 16 residues. The CDR3 DNA sequence: TGTGCCAGCAGCCAGAGCAAGGGGATAGCCAAAAACATTCAGTACTTC. This translates into CASSQSKGIAKNIQYF.

This clone was counted a few times. The germline gene is not matched at one end of the junction; a read error may be the cause. V gene TRBV5-5 combines with J gene TRBJ1-1, with D possibly matching TRBD1 (6 bases). The CDR3 runs to 13 residues. CDR1 is SGHKS, CDR2 YYEKEE, per germline (reference sequence). CDR3 residues: CASSLRGNAEAFF. CDR3 nucleotides: TGTGCCAGCAGCTTGAGGGGGAACGCTGAAGCTTTCTTT.

The J gene is TRBJ1-2, the V gene TRBV5-4, with D unclear. The CDR3 loop spans 12 amino acids. Trimming removed 4 bases from V and 8 bases from J, with 12 bases in between. The V gene's germline CDR1 is SGHNT and CDR2 YYREEE (reference sequence). This chain's CDR3 is CASSPETRGYTF. The CDR3 coding sequence is TGTGCCAGCAGCCCAGAGACACGAGGCTACACCTTC.

V gene TRBV6-5 combines with J gene TRBJ1-1; 8 bases fit TRBD1. Per germline, CDR1 MNHEY and CDR2 SVGAGI. V dropped 2 bases and J dropped 4; count of bases not matched to a gene: 6. CDR3 length: 15 amino acids. CDR3 residues: CASSYPGGRSTEAFF. DNA for the CDR3: TGTGCCAGCAGTTACCCAGGGGGCAGAAGCACTGAAGCTTTCTTT.

V is TRBV5-1 and J is TRBJ2-4, with TRBD2 as a possible D gene (6 bases). V dropped 5 bases and J dropped 5 bases, with 20 bases sitting between them. Germline lookup yields CDR1 SGHRS and CDR2 YFSETQ. This CDR3 is built from 16 residues. CDR3 loop: CASRSGSGVRENIQYF. The DNA of the CDR3 is TGCGCCAGCAGATCAGGTAGCGGCGTCCGGGAAAACATTCAGTACTTC.

The gene calls are TRBV5-1 and TRBJ1-5, with D hard to call. This CDR3 is 14 amino acids long. Trimming cost V 4 bases and J 4 bases, with 12 bases left between them. From germline, CDR1 is SGHRS and CDR2 YFSETQ. The DNA for the CDR3 is TGCGCCAGCAGCGTAACGGGCGGGAATCAGCCCCAGCATTTT. Residues: CASSVTGGNQPQHF. The whole variable domain, filled in from reference TRBV5-1 and TRBJ1-5, reads KAGVTQTPRYLIKTRGQQVTLSCSPISGHRSVSWYQQTPGQGLQFLFEYFSETQRNKGNFPGRFSGRQFSNSRSEMNVSTLELGDSALYLCASSVTGGNQPQHFGDGTRLSIL.

The V and J genes are TRBV18 and TRBJ2-7; TRBD1 might be the D (6 bases). Germline V gives CDR1 KGHSH, CDR2 LQKENI. The CDR3 length is 14 residues. V was cut by 4 bases and J by 0 bases, with 10 bases left in between. The CDR3 loop is CASSLGQRSYEQYF. In DNA form, the CDR3 reads TGTGCCAGCTCACTAGGACAGCGCTCCTACGAGCAGTACTTC.

CDR3 loop: CASSLSRGTYEQYF. The CDR3 DNA reads TGTGCCAGCAGTTTAAGTCGCGGCACCTACGAGCAGTACTTC. V and J are TRBV6-1 and TRBJ2-7; D remains ambiguous. The CDR3 length is 14 residues. Between the trimmed V and J ends, which lost 5 bases and 2 bases, there was a span of 13 bases. Germline CDR1 reads MNHNS; CDR2 reads SASEGT.

The CDR3 nucleotides read TGTGCCAGCACCCCCGCCGGGAGGCCCCAGCATTTT. Translation gives CASTPAGRPQHF. The chain employs TRBV28 and TRBJ1-5; D uncertain. Looked up from germline, CDR1 is MDHEN and CDR2 is SYDVKM. V lost 7 bases and J lost 9, with 13 bases in between. This CDR3 contains 12 residues.

In this sample, this clone turned up a few times. Distinct nucleotide sequences in the sample also encode this CDR3. This chain connects TRBV5-1 to TRBJ2-5, with TRBD1 matching over 10 bases. From germline, CDR1 is SGHRS and CDR2 YFSETQ. With 0 bases clipped from V and 3 bases from J, the junction kept 2 bases outside the gene matches. This CDR3 comprises 15 residues. In DNA, the CDR3 is TGCGCCAGCAGCTTGGTCGGACAGGGGGAAGAGACCCAGTACTTC. Translated: CASSLVGQGEETQYF.

This chain uses TRBV5-1 with TRBJ2-2; 7 nucleotides align to TRBD2. Germline trimming cut 2 bases from V and 5 bases from J; bases unmatched to any gene: 18. The CDR3 is made up of 19 amino acids. Germline CDR1 and CDR2: SGHRS and YFSETQ. CDR3 DNA sequence: TGCGCCAGCAGCTTTCTAAGGTTGACGGGAGGCGCCAAGACCGGGGAGCTGTTTTTT. Amino acid sequence: CASSFLRLTGGAKTGELFF.

The table lists this clone with a few counts. This rearrangement joins TRBV27 to TRBJ2-7; D perhaps matches TRBD1 (6 bases). Germline V gene sequence: CDR1 MNHEY, CDR2 SMNVEV (reference sequence). This CDR3 spans 13 amino acids. Trimming stripped 3 bases from V and 4 bases from J, with 10 bases between. The CDR3 DNA reads TGTGCCAGCAGTTTCCGAACAGGGTACGAGCAGTACTTC. It codes for CASSFRTGYEQYF.

The rearrangement joins TRBV6-1 to TRBJ1-5, with 8 nucleotides matching TRBD1. Germline lookup yields CDR1 MNHNS and CDR2 SASEGT. Trimming at V came to 9 bases and at J to 3 bases, leaving 7 bases not matched to a gene. The CDR3 covers 14 residues. CDR3 sequence reads: CASGDRGYNQPQHF. The CDR3 DNA sequence: TGTGCCAGTGGAGACAGGGGTTACAATCAGCCCCAGCATTTT.

V and J are TRBV10-1 and TRBJ2-3; 7 bases are shared with TRBD1. This CDR3 contains 16 residues. Germline V gene sequence: CDR1 WNHNN, CDR2 SYGVQD (reference sequence). V was pared by 2 bases and J by 0 bases, with 5 bases of the junction left unmatched. CDR3 bases: TGCGCCAGCAGTGAGCTTGGGACAGCTAGCACAGATACGCAGTATTTT. Translation: CASSELGTASTDTQYF.

The rearrangement links TRBV14 to TRBJ2-1, with 14 bases aligning to TRBD2. V lost 2 bases, J lost 8 bases, and 11 bases stayed unmatched. Germline CDR1 is SGHDN and CDR2 is FVKESK. This CDR3 comprises 18 residues. This CDR3 reads CASSQLPAGLAGGDEQFF. CDR3 DNA: TGTGCCAGCAGCCAACTGCCGGCCGGACTAGCGGGAGGCGATGAGCAGTTCTTC.

The DNA of the CDR3 is TGTGCCAGCTCACTTGGACTAGCGGGGGCCTCGTGGACCGGGGAGCTGTTTTTT. Encoded protein: CASSLGLAGASWTGELFF. V is TRBV18 and J is TRBJ2-2, with 13 bases lining up with TRBD2. J was trimmed by 5 bases and V by 4 bases; bases with no gene match: 10. This CDR3 spans 18 amino acids. Germline CDR1 KGHSH, CDR2 LQKENI.

The gene calls are TRBV5-1 and TRBJ1-2, with 8 bases fitting TRBD1. V trimming: 3 bases; J trimming: 4 bases; junction bases outside the gene matches: 8. Germline V gene sequence: CDR1 SGHRS, CDR2 YFSETQ. The length of the CDR3 is 15 residues. The CDR3 region has the DNA TGCGCCAGCAGCTCCACAGGGGGTGCAGCCTATGGCTACACCTTC. It specifies CASSSTGGAAYGYTF.

The chain recombines TRBV10-2 with TRBJ1-6; the D is unclear. This CDR3 comprises 11 residues. V lost 6 bases and J 10 bases, leaving 7 bases between the germline ends. The germline gives CDR1 WSHSY, CDR2 SAAADI. In DNA, the CDR3 is TGCGCCAGCAGAGGAGAGTCACCCCTCCACTTT. Amino acids: CASRGESPLHF.

The chain uses TRBV11-3 and TRBJ2-3; 13 nucleotides align to TRBD2. The V segment lost 0 bases and the J segment 4 bases; nucleotides outside the gene matches: 7. From germline, CDR1 is SGHNT and CDR2 YENEEA. This CDR3 is built from 18 residues. In DNA form, the CDR3 reads TGTGCCAGCAGCTTAGACCCAACTAGCGGGAGGGGCCCAGATACGCAGTATTTT. Its protein product is CASSLDPTSGRGPDTQYF. Complete variable domain (other parts from reference TRBV11-3 and TRBJ2-3): EAGVVQSPRYKIIEKKQPVAFWCNPISGHNTLYWYLQNLGQGPELLIRYENEEAVDDSQLPKDRFSAERLKGVDSTLKIQPAELGDSAVYLCASSLDPTSGRGPDTQYFGPGTRLTVL.

This chain joins TRBV11-2 and TRBJ1-2; 8 nucleotides match TRBD1. Looked up from germline, CDR1 is SGHAT and CDR2 is FQNNGV. V was clipped by 2 bases and J by 0 bases; unmatched bases: 8. The CDR3 has 17 residues. CDR3 nucleotides: TGTGCCAGCAGCTTATTGCAGGGGGCTAAAGCTAACTATGGCTACACCTTC. It is translated as CASSLLQGAKANYGYTF.

The J gene is TRBJ1-5, the V gene TRBV28; tentatively, D is TRBD1 (5 bases). The germline V gene has CDR1 MDHEN and CDR2 SYDVKM. V was shortened by 3 bases and J by 2 bases, with 20 bases between the two germline ends. The CDR3 contains 18 residues. CDR3 nucleotide sequence: TGTGCCAGCAGTTTGCCGCAGGGAACAAGTAGGCGCAATCAGCCCCAGCATTTT. It codes for CASSLPQGTSRRNQPQHF.

V usage is TRBV6-4 and J usage is TRBJ2-3, with TRBD2 as a possible D gene (6 bases). The germline gives CDR1 MRHNA, CDR2 SNTAGT. V lost 5 bases to trimming and J lost 5 bases, with 20 bases between them. CDR3 length: 16 residues. CDR3 sequence: CASSRLGGEWGDTQYF. The CDR3 bases are TGTGCCAGCAGTCGACTAGGCGGGGAGTGGGGAGATACGCAGTATTTT.

The J gene is TRBJ1-1, the V gene TRBV9, with TRBD1 as a possible D gene (5 bases). With 4 bases removed from V and 0 bases from J, the gap between germline ends came to 13 bases. CDR3 length: 15 amino acids. Per germline, CDR1 SGDLS and CDR2 YYNGEE. The CDR3 protein is CASSPHLDMNTEAFF. For the CDR3, the DNA is TGTGCCAGCAGCCCCCATTTGGACATGAACACTGAAGCTTTCTTT. The variable domain in full, completed from reference TRBV9 and TRBJ1-1, reads DSGVTQTPKHLITATGQRVTLRCSPRSGDLSVYWYQQSLDQGLQFLIQYYNGEERAKGNILERFSAQQFPDLHSELNLSSLELGDSALYFCASSPHLDMNTEAFFGQGTRLTVV.

A few counts support this clone. This rearrangement joins TRBV10-2 to TRBJ2-4; 10 nucleotides line up with TRBD2. Germline trimming cut 2 bases from V and 0 bases from J; bases unmatched to any gene: 7. This CDR3 has 18 amino acids. From germline, CDR1 is WSHSY and CDR2 SAAADI. The chain's CDR3 is CASSERTSGPLAKNIQYF. Written as DNA, the CDR3 is TGCGCCAGCAGTGAGCGGACTAGCGGACCCCTAGCCAAAAACATTCAGTACTTC.

This clone showed up just a few times. CDR3 residues: CASTSGGTYGYTF. The CDR3, as DNA: TGTGCCAGCACGTCAGGGGGCACCTATGGCTACACCTTC. The chain has TRBV28 and TRBJ1-2; 8 bases are shared with TRBD1. CDR1 and CDR2 (germline): MDHEN, SYDVKM. CDR3 length equals 13 residues. V gave up 7 bases and J gave up 4 bases; unmatched junction bases: 5.

The CDR3 region has the DNA TGTGCCAGCAGCTTAGAGGGCAGGGGCAATCAGCCCCAGCATTTT. As protein: CASSLEGRGNQPQHF. The rearrangement uses TRBV7-6 and TRBJ1-5; D possibly corresponds to TRBD1 (5 bases). V was clipped by 1 base and J by 2 bases, with 9 bases between them. This CDR3 is 15 amino acids long. From germline, CDR1 is SGHVS and CDR2 FNYEAQ. Full variable domain (rest looked up from reference TRBV7-6 and TRBJ1-5): GAGVSQSPRYKVTKRGQDVALRCDPISGHVSLYWYRQALGQGPEFLTYFNYEAQQDKSGLPNDRFSAERPEGSISTLTIQRTEQRDSAMYRCASSLEGRGNQPQHFGDGTRLSIL.

V usage is TRBV10-3 and J usage is TRBJ2-3, with D unresolved. This CDR3 has 13 residues. Germline lookup yields CDR1 ENHRY and CDR2 SYGVKD. V lost 9 bases, J lost 2 bases, and 12 bases lay in between. In nucleotides, the CDR3 is TGTGCCATTACCGACCAGGTCACAGATACGCAGTATTTT. As protein: CAITDQVTDTQYF.